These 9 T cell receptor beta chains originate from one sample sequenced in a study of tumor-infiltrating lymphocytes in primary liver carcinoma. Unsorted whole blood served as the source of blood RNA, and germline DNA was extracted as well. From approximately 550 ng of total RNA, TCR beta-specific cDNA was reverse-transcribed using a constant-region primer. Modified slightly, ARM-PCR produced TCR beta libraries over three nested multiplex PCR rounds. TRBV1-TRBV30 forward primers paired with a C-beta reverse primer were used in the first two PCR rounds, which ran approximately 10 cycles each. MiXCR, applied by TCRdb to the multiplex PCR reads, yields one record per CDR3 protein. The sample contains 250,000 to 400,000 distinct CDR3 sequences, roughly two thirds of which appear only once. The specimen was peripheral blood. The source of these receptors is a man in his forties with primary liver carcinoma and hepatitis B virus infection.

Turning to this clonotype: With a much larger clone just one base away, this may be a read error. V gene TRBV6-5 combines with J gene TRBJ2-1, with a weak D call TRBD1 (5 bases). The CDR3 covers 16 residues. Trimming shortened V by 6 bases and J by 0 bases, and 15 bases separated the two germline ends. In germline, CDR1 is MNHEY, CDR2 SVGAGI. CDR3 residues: CASSRAGFSSYNEQFF. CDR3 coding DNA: TGTGCCAGCAGCAGGGCAGGGTTTAGCTCCTACAATGAGCAGTTCTTC.

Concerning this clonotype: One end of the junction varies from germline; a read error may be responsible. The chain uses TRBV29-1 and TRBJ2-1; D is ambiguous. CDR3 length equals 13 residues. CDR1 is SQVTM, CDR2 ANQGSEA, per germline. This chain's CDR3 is CSVESGSDIERFF. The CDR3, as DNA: TGCAGCGTTGAAAGTGGAAGTGATATTGAGCGGTTCTTC.

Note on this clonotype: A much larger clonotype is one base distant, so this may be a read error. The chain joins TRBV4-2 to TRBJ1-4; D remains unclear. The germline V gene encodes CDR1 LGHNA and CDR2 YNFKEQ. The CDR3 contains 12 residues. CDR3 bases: TGCGCCAGCAGCCAATCTAATGAAAAACTGTTTTTT. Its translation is CASSQSNEKLFF.

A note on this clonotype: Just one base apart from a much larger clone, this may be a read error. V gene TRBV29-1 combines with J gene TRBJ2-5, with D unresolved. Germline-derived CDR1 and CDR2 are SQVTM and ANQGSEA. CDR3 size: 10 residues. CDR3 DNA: TGCAGGGTCGGTTTTAGTACCCAGTACTTC. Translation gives CRVGFSTQYF.

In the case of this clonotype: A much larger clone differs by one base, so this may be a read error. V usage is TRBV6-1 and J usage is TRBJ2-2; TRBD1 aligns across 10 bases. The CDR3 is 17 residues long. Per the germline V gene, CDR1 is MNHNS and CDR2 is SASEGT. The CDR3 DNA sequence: TGTGCCAGCAGATGGGGACAGGGGAGCTCGAACACCCGGGAGCTGTTTTTT. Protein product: CASRWGQGSSNTRELFF.

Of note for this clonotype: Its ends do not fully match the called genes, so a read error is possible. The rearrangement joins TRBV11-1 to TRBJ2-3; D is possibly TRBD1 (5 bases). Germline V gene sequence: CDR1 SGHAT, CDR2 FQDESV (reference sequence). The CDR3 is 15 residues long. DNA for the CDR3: TGTGCCAGCAGCTTAGAGCCGAGCGTCACAGGTACGCAATATTTT. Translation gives CASSLEPSVTGTQYF.

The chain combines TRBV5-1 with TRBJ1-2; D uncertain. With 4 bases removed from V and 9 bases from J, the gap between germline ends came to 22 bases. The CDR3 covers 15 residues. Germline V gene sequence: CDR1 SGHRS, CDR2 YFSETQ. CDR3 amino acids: CASSLSASVVYRYTF. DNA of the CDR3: TGCGCCAGCAGCCTGTCGGCCAGTGTTGTATATCGCTACACCTTC.

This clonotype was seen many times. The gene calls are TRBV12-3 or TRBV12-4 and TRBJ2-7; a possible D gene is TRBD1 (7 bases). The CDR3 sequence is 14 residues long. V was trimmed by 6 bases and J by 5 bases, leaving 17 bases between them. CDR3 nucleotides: TGTGCCAGCAGGACCAGGGGGGATACTAACGAGCAGTACTTC. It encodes CASRTRGDTNEQYF.

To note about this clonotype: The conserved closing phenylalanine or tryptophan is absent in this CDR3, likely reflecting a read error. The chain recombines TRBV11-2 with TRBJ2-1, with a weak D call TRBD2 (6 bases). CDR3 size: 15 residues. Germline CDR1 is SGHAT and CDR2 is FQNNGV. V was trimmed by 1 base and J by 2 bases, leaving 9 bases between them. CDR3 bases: TGTGCCAGCAGCTTAGTACTAGCAACCTACAATGAGCAGTTCCTC. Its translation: CASSLVLATYNEQFL.